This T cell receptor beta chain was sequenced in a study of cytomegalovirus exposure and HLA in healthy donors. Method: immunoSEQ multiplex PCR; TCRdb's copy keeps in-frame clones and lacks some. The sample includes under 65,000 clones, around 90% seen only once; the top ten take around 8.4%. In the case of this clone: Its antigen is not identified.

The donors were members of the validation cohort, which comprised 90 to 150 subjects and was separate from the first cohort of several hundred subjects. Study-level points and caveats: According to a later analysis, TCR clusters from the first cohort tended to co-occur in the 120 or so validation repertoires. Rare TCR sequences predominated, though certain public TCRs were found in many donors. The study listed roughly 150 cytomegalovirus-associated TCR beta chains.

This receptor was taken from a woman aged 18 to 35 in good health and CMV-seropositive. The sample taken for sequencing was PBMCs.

For the CDR3, the DNA is TGTGCCAGCAGTCGTTTGGGACTAGATATGGGTGAGCAGTTCTTC. Translated: CASSRLGLDMGEQFF. The chain uses TRBV5-4 and TRBJ2-1, with 8 bases that match TRBD2. J lost 9 bases, V lost 5 bases, and 13 bases had no gene match. Germline V gene sequence: CDR1 SGHNT, CDR2 YYREEE (reference sequence). The CDR3 spans 15 residues.